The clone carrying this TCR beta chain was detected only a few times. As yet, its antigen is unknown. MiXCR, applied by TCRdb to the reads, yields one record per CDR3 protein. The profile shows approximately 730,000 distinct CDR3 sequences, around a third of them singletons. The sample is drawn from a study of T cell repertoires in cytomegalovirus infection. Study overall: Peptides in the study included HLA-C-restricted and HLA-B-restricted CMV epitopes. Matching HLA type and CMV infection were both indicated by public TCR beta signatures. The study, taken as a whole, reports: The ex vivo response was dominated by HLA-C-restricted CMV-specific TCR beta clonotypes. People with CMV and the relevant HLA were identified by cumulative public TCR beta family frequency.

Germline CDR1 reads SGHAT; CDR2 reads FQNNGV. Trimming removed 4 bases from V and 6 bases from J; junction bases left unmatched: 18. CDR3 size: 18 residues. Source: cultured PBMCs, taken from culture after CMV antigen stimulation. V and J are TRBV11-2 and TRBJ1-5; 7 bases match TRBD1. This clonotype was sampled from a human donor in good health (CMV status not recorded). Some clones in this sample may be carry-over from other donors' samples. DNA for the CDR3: TGTGCCAGCAGCTCCCCCCCCAGGACCGACAGGGTGGTTCAGCCCCAGCATTTT. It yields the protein CASSSPPRTDRVVQPQHF.